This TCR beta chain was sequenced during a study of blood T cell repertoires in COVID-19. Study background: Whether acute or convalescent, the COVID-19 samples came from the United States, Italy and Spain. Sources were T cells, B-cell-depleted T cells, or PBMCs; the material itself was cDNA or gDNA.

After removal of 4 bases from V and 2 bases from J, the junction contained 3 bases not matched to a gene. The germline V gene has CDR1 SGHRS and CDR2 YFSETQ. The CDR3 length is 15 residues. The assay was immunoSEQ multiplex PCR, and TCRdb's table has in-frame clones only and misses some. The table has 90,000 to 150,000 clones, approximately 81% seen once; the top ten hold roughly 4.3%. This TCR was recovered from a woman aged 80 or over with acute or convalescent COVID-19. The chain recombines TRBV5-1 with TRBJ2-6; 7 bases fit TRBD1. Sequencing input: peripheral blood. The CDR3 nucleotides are TGCGCCAGCAGCGAGACAGGGACTGGGGCCAACGTCCTGACTTTC. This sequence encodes CASSETGTGANVLTF.